This T cell receptor (beta chain) was profiled in a study of T cells in Graves' hyperthyroidism and ophthalmopathy. Study conclusions and caveats: Progression to ophthalmopathy was predicted a median of 6.5 months early. Within blood appeared most thyroid clonotypes that had expanded above 0.001.

This clonotype was seen repeatedly, ten times or more. Its antigen remains unidentified. CDR1 is SGHRS, CDR2 YFSETQ, per germline. The CDR3 has 15 residues. V lost 0 bases to trimming and J lost 0 bases, with 9 bases between them. Diagnostic decisions used clinical symptoms, serum thyroxine and TRAb, thyroid ultrasound and orbital computed tomography. PBMCs were collected from a 10 ml volume of fresh peripheral blood. TCR beta CDR3 region amplification was performed from RNA transcripts. First-round RT-PCR with HTBI primers amplified the TCR CDR3 region. TCRdb reprocessed the multiplex PCR reads with MiXCR, giving one entry per CDR3 protein. The data contain over 250,000 distinct CDR3 sequences, 20% to 25% of them singletons.

The sequence was obtained from a man younger than 40 with Graves' ophthalmopathy. The specimen was blood. V and J are TRBV5-1 and TRBJ1-1; perhaps TRBD1 as D (6 bases). The CDR3 DNA is TGCGCCAGCAGCTTGGTGGGGGGCCTGAACACTGAAGCTTTCTTT. Residues: CASSLVGGLNTEAFF.